The 27 T cell receptor beta chains below come from one sample, sequenced in a study of tumor-infiltrating lymphocytes in glioblastoma multiforme (dated by TCRdb to 2015 to 2018). This sample was sequenced with an Illumina HiSeq 2500. Using a modified ARM-PCR protocol with multiple V-beta primers and a C-beta primer, the team built TCRB libraries from RNA through three nested multiplex PCR rounds. The public reads were reprocessed in TCRdb via fastp at Q25 and MiXCR, keeping in-frame beta chains. Every CDR3 protein is listed once, alongside the most common genes and DNA of its rows. This sample has fewer than 10,000 distinct CDR3 sequences in its table, and 65% to 75% of those were observed once. Approximately 50% of the sample is in the top ten clones. The sample was brain tumor tissue. The source is a male donor with glioblastoma.

For this clonotype: Germline and junction disagree at one end, which may indicate a read error. This chain links TRBV11-2 with TRBJ2-2; tentative D call: TRBD2 (6 bases). The CDR3 sequence is 20 residues long. The germline V gene encodes CDR1 SGHAT and CDR2 FQNNGV. The CDR3 is CASTPSFGQGLKVNTGGLFF. As DNA, the CDR3 is TGTGCCAGCACCCCCTCATTCGGCCAAGGGCTAAAGGTAAACACCGGGGGGCTGTTTTTT.

This clonotype was found many times. The rearrangement uses TRBV11-1 and TRBJ2-3; 11 nucleotides align to TRBD2. The CDR3 has 16 amino acids. The V segment lost 1 base and the J segment 0 bases; nucleotides outside the gene matches: 0. The germline CDR1 and CDR2 sequences are SGHAT and FQDESV (reference sequence). The CDR3 DNA follows: TGTGCCAGCAGCTTAGGACTAGCGGGGAGCACAGATACGCAGTATTTT. Protein sequence: CASSLGLAGSTDTQYF. The full variable domain, its missing parts supplied by reference TRBV11-1 and TRBJ2-3, is EAEVAQSPRYKITEKSQAVAFWCDPISGHATLYWYRQILGQGPELLVQFQDESVVDDSQLPKDRFSAERLKGVDSTLKIQPAELGDSAMYLCASSLGLAGSTDTQYFGPGTRLTVL.

The genes are TRBV11-3 and TRBJ2-7, with no clear D. Trimming left V 5 bases short and J 3 bases short, with 8 bases between. CDR1 and CDR2 from the germline V gene are SGHNT and YENEEA. The CDR3 covers 12 residues. CDR3 residues: CASSLDGYEQYF. CDR3 coding DNA: TGTGCCAGCAGCCTCGACGGCTACGAGCAGTACTTC.

At least ten counts were recorded for this clonotype. The genes are TRBV18 and TRBJ1-1; D remains ambiguous. The CDR3 extends over 15 amino acids. Germline values: CDR1 KGHSH, CDR2 LQKENI. Trimming removed 2 bases at V and 3 bases at J, with 13 bases between. The CDR3 reads CASSPLEMRDTEAFF. CDR3 nucleotide sequence: TGTGCCAGCTCACCATTGGAGATGAGGGACACTGAAGCTTTCTTT.

The rearrangement uses TRBV11-2 and TRBJ2-1, with a possible D match to TRBD1 (5 bases). Trimming removed 1 base at V and 6 bases at J, with 19 bases between. This CDR3 is built from 17 residues. Germline V lookup: CDR1 SGHAT, CDR2 FQNNGV. CDR3 in amino acids: CASSLAIMGPSPNEQFF. The CDR3 DNA reads TGTGCCAGCAGCTTAGCAATAATGGGGCCTTCGCCCAATGAGCAGTTCTTC. Full variable domain (rest looked up from reference TRBV11-2 and TRBJ2-1): EAGVAQSPRYKIIEKRQSVAFWCNPISGHATLYWYQQILGQGPKLLIQFQNNGVVDDSQLPKDRFSAERLKGVDSTLKIQPAKLEDSAVYLCASSLAIMGPSPNEQFFGPGTRLTVL.

A remark on this clonotype: A much larger clone is a single base away; this may be a read error. This chain uses TRBV29-1 with TRBJ2-7, with 7 bases fitting TRBD1. Trimming cost V 5 bases and J 7 bases; bases outside gene matches: 8. This CDR3 is built from 12 residues. Germline CDR1 and CDR2: SQVTM and ANQGSEA. In DNA, the CDR3 is TGCAGCGTTAGCCTAACAGGGGATGAGCAGTACTTC. Translating it yields CSVSLTGDEQYF.

The chain joins TRBV11-2 to TRBJ2-7; D gene uncertain. CDR1 and CDR2 from the germline V gene are SGHAT and FQNNGV. Trimming took 5 bases from V and 2 from J, leaving 19 bases between them. There are 16 residues in the CDR3. CDR3 sequence reads: CASSMVIIGNTYEQYF. Written as DNA, the CDR3 is TGTGCCAGCAGCATGGTGATAATAGGGAACACCTACGAGCAGTACTTC. The full variable domain, completed using reference TRBV11-2 and TRBJ2-7, is EAGVAQSPRYKIIEKRQSVAFWCNPISGHATLYWYQQILGQGPKLLIQFQNNGVVDDSQLPKDRFSAERLKGVDSTLKIQPAKLEDSAVYLCASSMVIIGNTYEQYFGPGTRLTVT.

This clonotype was recorded a few times. The rearrangement uses TRBV12-3 or TRBV12-4 and TRBJ1-1, with unresolved D. CDR3 length equals 11 residues. V was pared by 7 bases and J by 7 bases, with 10 bases between. This chain's CDR3 is CASTFGLEAFF. Here the CDR3 DNA reads TGTGCCAGCACCTTCGGACTTGAAGCTTTCTTT.

As for this clonotype: The junction departs from germline at one end; a sequencing error may be responsible. The gene calls are TRBV11-2 and TRBJ1-2; the D is unclear. Per germline, CDR1 SGHAT and CDR2 FQNNGV. The CDR3 totals 13 residues. CDR3 coding DNA: TGTGCCACCAGCTTAGGTGCTGGGTATAGCTACACCTTC. As protein: CATSLGAGYSYTF.

V usage is TRBV11-3 and J usage is TRBJ2-1, with 10 nucleotides matching TRBD2. With V trimmed by 3 bases and J by 5 bases, 10 bases remained unmatched. Germline V gene sequence: CDR1 SGHNT, CDR2 YENEEA. The CDR3 is 17 amino acids. Here the CDR3 DNA reads TGTGCCAGCAGCTTGAGGTCTACTAGCGGGGCTGACAATGAGCAGTTCTTC. Encoded protein: CASSLRSTSGADNEQFF.

The chain is built from TRBV29-1 and TRBJ2-5; D unresolved. Germline V gene lookup returns CDR1 SQVTM and CDR2 ANQGSEA. Deletions cut 5 bases from V and 4 bases from J, with 11 bases between. The CDR3 consists of 12 residues. The CDR3 DNA is TGCAGCGTTACTGCGGCCCTAGAGACCCAGTACTTC. Its translation is CSVTAALETQYF. Full variable domain (outside the CDR3, taken from reference TRBV29-1 and TRBJ2-5): SAVISQKPSRDICQRGTSLTIQCQVDSQVTMMFWYRQQPGQSLTLIATANQGSEATYESGFVIDKFPISRPNLTFSTLTVSNMSPEDSSIYLCSVTAALETQYFGPGTRLLVL.

This clonotype was observed a handful of times. The J gene is TRBJ2-7, the V gene TRBV10-3, with 9 bases aligning to TRBD1. The CDR3 has 12 amino acids. The germline V gene encodes CDR1 ENHRY and CDR2 SYGVKD. With 7 bases clipped from V and 5 bases from J, the junction kept 3 bases outside the gene matches. Here the CDR3 DNA reads TGTGCCATCATGGGGACAGGGCACGAGCAGTACTTC. Protein product: CAIMGTGHEQYF.

Concerning this clonotype: In this CDR3 the conserved last residue, phenylalanine or tryptophan, is missing, so a read error is likely. It is unclear where the CDR3 begins or ends on the DNA, so no DNA is shown, and the CDR3 is as TCRdb lists it. V and J are TRBV11-2 and TRBJ2-5. CDR1 SGHAT and CDR2 FQNNGV come from the germline V gene. The CDR3 length equals 15 residues, ends included. CDR3 loop: CASSLVVGLQETRYS.

This chain joins TRBV6-5 and TRBJ2-1, with 7 bases fitting TRBD2. Germline-derived CDR1 and CDR2 are MNHEY and SVGAGI. The CDR3 spans 12 residues. Trimming took 10 bases from V and 8 from J; bases not matched to a gene: 8. The CDR3 region has the DNA TGTGCCAATTACTCTGGGGGGGATGAGCAGTTCTTC. Translated, it gives CANYSGGDEQFF.

Note on this clonotype: One end of the junction is discordant with germline, which a read error may explain. The chain uses TRBV6-5 and TRBJ1-4, with TRBD1 identical over 7 bases. The germline V gene encodes CDR1 MNHEY and CDR2 SVGAGI. The CDR3 is made up of 14 amino acids. The CDR3 sequence is CDSGQGGGVEKLFF. For the CDR3, the DNA is TGTGACAGCGGGCAGGGGGGCGGGGTTGAAAAACTGTTTTTT.

The sample holds a few counts of this clonotype. This chain connects TRBV11-2 to TRBJ2-1, with 7 nucleotides matching TRBD2. Unmatched junction bases numbered 8, after V lost 1 base and J lost 2 bases. CDR1 and CDR2 (germline): SGHAT, FQNNGV. CDR3 length: 17 residues. CDR3 DNA sequence: TGTGCCAGCAGCTTAGTCCCCGCTAGCGGCACCTACAATGAGCAGTTCTTC. Protein: CASSLVPASGTYNEQFF.

The V and J genes are TRBV7-9 and TRBJ2-3; possibly TRBD1 for D (6 bases). In germline, CDR1 is SEHNR, CDR2 FQNEAQ (reference sequence). The CDR3 consists of 15 residues. Trimming cost V 5 bases and J 0 bases, with 12 bases left between them. Here the CDR3 DNA reads TGTGCCAGCAGCACAGGGTCCGCTAGCACAGATACGCAGTATTTT. Its protein is CASSTGSASTDTQYF.

Worth noting for this clonotype: No conserved phenylalanine or tryptophan is present at the end of the CDR3, so a read error is the likely explanation. The V gene is TRBV11-2, the J gene TRBJ1-1, with 9 bases matching TRBD1. The V gene's germline CDR1 is SGHAT and CDR2 FQNNGV. J was trimmed by 7 bases and V by 5 bases; bases with no gene match: 17. The CDR3 consists of 17 residues. The DNA for the CDR3 is TGTGCCAGCAGCGCACAGCCGGGACAGGGCTGGAGAAATGAAGCTTTCCTT. Its protein is CASSAQPGQGWRNEAFL.

The rearrangement joins TRBV20-1 to TRBJ2-2; D is perhaps TRBD1 (6 bases). V shed 1 base and J shed 0 bases, with 21 bases lying between them. CDR1 and CDR2 (germline): DFQATT, SNEGSKA (reference sequence). This CDR3 has 19 residues. CDR3 in DNA: TGCAGTGCTAGAGGTCAATGGGACACCTCATCCGCGAACACCGGGGAGCTGTTTTTT. Protein sequence: CSARGQWDTSSANTGELFF.

This chain joins TRBV6-2 or TRBV6-3 and TRBJ1-5; D unclear. V lost 3 bases and J lost 3, with 12 bases in between. Looked up from germline, CDR1 is MNHEY and CDR2 is SVGEGT. The CDR3 loop spans 15 amino acids. CDR3 nucleotides: TGTGCCAGCAGTTATTTTGGGCAGATCAATCAGCCCCAGCATTTT. Its translation: CASSYFGQINQPQHF.

This chain connects TRBV5-4 to TRBJ2-2, with 10 bases aligning to TRBD1. The germline V gene encodes CDR1 SGHNT and CDR2 YYREEE (reference sequence). With 4 bases clipped from V and 3 bases from J, the junction kept 12 bases outside the gene matches. This CDR3 comprises 18 residues. The chain's CDR3 is CASSADRDRGVDTGELFF. CDR3 coding DNA: TGTGCCAGCAGCGCTGACCGGGACAGGGGTGTGGACACCGGGGAGCTGTTTTTT.

This clonotype has just one count. The gene calls are TRBV4-1 and TRBJ1-6; no definite D call. CDR3 length: 15 residues. Trimming shortened V by 8 bases and J by 17 bases, and 28 bases separated the two germline ends. The germline V gene has CDR1 MGHRA and CDR2 YSYEKL. The CDR3 sequence is CASQNLASGVLSFHF. The DNA of the CDR3 is TGCGCCAGCCAAAACCTGGCATCTGGGGTTTTATCCTTCCACTTT.

The rearrangement uses TRBV20-1 and TRBJ1-2; D is unresolved. The ends were cut back, 0 bases at V and 0 bases at J, with 2 bases in the middle. Germline V gene lookup returns CDR1 DFQATT and CDR2 SNEGSKA (reference sequence). This CDR3 comprises 12 residues. Written as DNA, the CDR3 is TGCAGTGCTAGAGACCCTAACTATGGCTACACCTTC. It codes for CSARDPNYGYTF.

Worth noting for this clonotype: The conserved phenylalanine or tryptophan normally closing the CDR3 is absent here, so this likely arose from a read error. The chain employs TRBV6-5 and TRBJ2-7; 14 nucleotides align to TRBD2. Germline lookup yields CDR1 MNHEY and CDR2 SVGAGI. With V trimmed by 2 bases and J by 3 bases, 6 bases remained unmatched. The CDR3 is made up of 17 amino acids. In DNA, the CDR3 is TGTGCCAGCAGTTACGGACTAGCGGGGGGATGGGACTACGAGCAGTACTAC. Amino acid sequence: CASSYGLAGGWDYEQYY.

With respect to this clonotype: This may be a read error: a much more frequent sequence differs by one nucleotide. V is TRBV24-1 and J is TRBJ2-3; 7 bases line up with TRBD1. CDR3 length: 16 residues. Germline V gene sequence: CDR1 KGHDR, CDR2 SFDVKD. CDR3 bases: TGTGCCACCAGTGACTCCAGAGGGGGCATCACAGATATGCAGTATTTT. Its translation: CATSDSRGGITDMQYF.

With regard to this clonotype: One end of the junction fails to match germline, which may point to a read error. The rearrangement joins TRBV29-1 to TRBJ1-2, with D unresolved. The CDR3 covers 10 residues. From germline, CDR1 is SQVTM and CDR2 ANQGSEA. The CDR3 protein is CSVGHNGHTF. CDR3 sequence (DNA): TGCAGCGTTGGTCACAATGGCCACACCTTC.

The chain uses TRBV11-2 and TRBJ2-1, with D perhaps TRBD1 or TRBD2 (5 bases each). Trimming removed 1 base from V and 3 bases from J, with 7 bases in between. CDR1 and CDR2 (germline): SGHAT, FQNNGV. There are 14 residues in the CDR3. The CDR3 is CASSLGGIYNEQFF. CDR3 nucleotide sequence: TGTGCCAGCAGCTTAGGGGGGATCTACAATGAGCAGTTCTTC.